Each of the 12 T cell receptor beta chains below was sequenced from the same sample in a study of tumor and adjacent non-tumor tissue in lung cancer. The library came from three nested PCR rounds adapted from ARM-PCR protocols. TCRdb independently ran MiXCR on the multiplex PCR reads; one entry per CDR3 protein. The sample has some 100,000 distinct CDR3 sequences, over 55% seen once. The template was RNA from unsorted bulk tissue. This non-tumor lung sample came from over 3 cm beyond the tumor edge. The sample comprised distant non-tumor lung tissue. The receptor source for this set is a man aged 60 to 69 with non-small cell lung cancer.

V is TRBV2 and J is TRBJ1-1; a possible D gene is TRBD1 (5 bases). The CDR3 totals 13 residues. Germline CDR1 reads SNHLY; CDR2 reads FYNNEI. V shed 8 bases and J shed 0 bases, with 10 bases lying between them. The CDR3 DNA follows: TGTGCCAGCGTGGGGGAAATGAACACTGAAGCTTTCTTT. It translates to CASVGEMNTEAFF.

As to this clonotype: A much larger clone lies one base from this, so it may be a read error. The chain is built from TRBV20-1 and TRBJ2-3; D remains ambiguous. This CDR3 comprises 11 residues. Germline CDR1 DFQATT, CDR2 SNEGSKA (reference sequence). The DNA of the CDR3 is TGCAGTATCCGGTTCGCAGATATGCAGTATTTT. As protein: CSIRFADMQYF.

This clonotype has just a few counts. This chain uses TRBV11-2 with TRBJ2-5; no clear D. The germline V gene has CDR1 SGHAT and CDR2 FQNNGV. V was cut by 6 bases and J by 5 bases, with 22 bases left in between. The CDR3 runs to 16 residues. The CDR3 nucleotides read TGTGCCAGCAGTCCCCGTACTGGCGTGGTGGGGGAGACCCAGTACTTC. This codes for CASSPRTGVVGETQYF.

This chain links TRBV7-8 with TRBJ1-6; possible D gene TRBD1, 6 bases. Germline CDR1 and CDR2: SGHVS and FQNEAQ. The germline V and J ends were trimmed by 1 base and 11 bases, with 15 bases remaining between them. The CDR3 totals 15 residues. CDR3: CASSLGSAGDPPLHF. The CDR3 region has the DNA TGTGCCAGCAGCTTAGGTTCGGCAGGGGATCCACCCCTCCACTTT.

A word on this clonotype: A much larger clonotype is one base distant, so this may be a read error. The CDR3 does not close with the conserved phenylalanine or tryptophan, likely indicating a read error. The chain links TRBV12-3 or TRBV12-4 to TRBJ2-3, with D uncertain. This CDR3 has 16 residues. V lost 8 bases and J 0 bases, leaving 18 bases between the germline ends. The CDR3 loop reads CASSGPGGYSTDTQYI. CDR3 DNA sequence: TGTGCCAGCTCAGGCCCCGGCGGTTATAGCACAGATACGCAGTATATT.

The J gene is TRBJ2-3, the V gene TRBV5-4, with D perhaps matching TRBD2 (5 bases). Germline V gene lookup returns CDR1 SGHNT and CDR2 YYREEE (reference sequence). The V end was cut by 9 bases, the J end by 5 bases, with 19 bases between. The CDR3 runs to 14 residues. The CDR3, as DNA: TGTGCCATGGGCAGGTGGGAGAGCCTAGATACGCAGTATTTT. It specifies CAMGRWESLDTQYF.

The chain links TRBV11-2 to TRBJ2-4; tentative D call: TRBD1 (6 bases). Germline values: CDR1 SGHAT, CDR2 FQNNGV. Deletions cut 8 bases from V and 8 bases from J, with 28 bases between. CDR3 length: 17 amino acids. CDR3 nucleotide sequence: TGTGCCAGCTGCCGTGATATCTCAGGGGTCGCCACAGACATTCAGTACTTC. Its protein product is CASCRDISGVATDIQYF.

This clonotype was counted between two and nine times. This chain connects TRBV6-5 to TRBJ2-1, with 7 bases that match TRBD1. The ends lost 4 bases at V and 7 bases at J; junction bases unmatched: 13. From germline, CDR1 is MNHEY and CDR2 SVGAGI. This CDR3 has 16 residues. CDR3 in DNA: TGTGCCAGCAGTTCGTATAGGGGGCTATCGGAAAATGAGCAGTTCTTC. Residues: CASSSYRGLSENEQFF.

The CDR3 sequence: CASIPSTSGVGETQYF. DNA for the CDR3: TGTGCCAGTATCCCCAGTACTAGCGGGGTGGGGGAGACCCAGTACTTC. The chain joins TRBV11-2 to TRBJ2-5, with 10 bases identical to TRBD2. With 9 bases clipped from V and 5 bases from J, the junction kept 15 bases outside the gene matches. Germline lookup yields CDR1 SGHAT and CDR2 FQNNGV. The CDR3 loop spans 16 amino acids.

The chain links TRBV29-1 to TRBJ1-4; D unclear. Per the germline V gene, CDR1 is SQVTM and CDR2 is ANQGSEA. Trimming stripped 0 bases from V and 7 bases from J, with 15 bases between. CDR3 length: 15 residues. The CDR3 DNA is TGCAGCGTTGAAGATACAGAGGATGGAGGTGAAAAACTGTTTTTT. Residues: CSVEDTEDGGEKLFF.

With respect to this clonotype: Mismatch with germline at one junction end may stem from a read error. The CDR3 here is CASSAHAGAGTDTHYF. Here the CDR3 DNA reads TGTGCCAGCAGTGCTCATGCGGGAGCCGGTACAGATACGCACTATTTT. The chain carries TRBV10-2 and TRBJ2-3; 7 bases map to TRBD2. The CDR3 spans 16 residues. Germline-derived CDR1 and CDR2 are WSHSY and SAAADI.

As for this clonotype: No conserved phenylalanine or tryptophan ends this CDR3, so it is likely a read error. The chain joins TRBV7-9 to TRBJ2-2, with 11 bases fitting TRBD2. Germline V CDR1 and CDR2: SEHNR, FQNEAQ (reference sequence). This CDR3 region has 16 residues. As DNA, the CDR3 is TGTGCCAGCAGCCCGGGACTAGCGGCGAACACCAGGGAGCTGTTTTCT. Residues: CASSPGLAANTRELFS.